Presented here are 8 T cell receptor beta chains from one specimen sequenced in a study of regulatory T cells in long-lasting Graves disease. Time point reported: persistent/refractory GD, antithyroid drugs over 5 years with positive TRAb. From RNA extracted from PBMCs, the TCR library was made. Through Arm-PCR of CDR3 regions and iRepertoire HTBI primers, TCR beta libraries were built. TCRdb re-called the multiplex PCR reads through MiXCR, storing one row per CDR3 protein. The sample has approximately 440,000 distinct CDR3 sequences; 23% are singletons. Here the sequenced sample was peripheral blood mononuclear cells (PBMCs), taken when the disease was refractory, from a patient treated with antithyroid drugs. The receptor set was obtained from a female donor with Graves disease.

The J gene is TRBJ2-5, the V gene TRBV4-2; the D gene is possibly TRBD2 (6 bases). This CDR3 region has 15 residues. Germline V gives CDR1 LGHNA, CDR2 YNFKEQ. V was clipped by 0 bases and J by 4 bases, with 12 bases between them. CDR3 DNA sequence: TGTGCCAGCAGCCAAGATGTCCAGGAGGGAGAGACCCAGTACTTC. It encodes CASSQDVQEGETQYF.

This rearrangement joins TRBV29-1 to TRBJ1-4; no clear D. This CDR3 is built from 11 residues. V lost 7 bases, J lost 5 bases, and 8 bases lay in between. Germline V gives CDR1 SQVTM, CDR2 ANQGSEA. The CDR3 sequence: CSAPVNEKLFF. The CDR3 DNA reads as TGCAGCGCCCCGGTGAATGAAAAACTGTTTTTT.

In its sample, this clonotype was seen many times. The rearrangement links TRBV28 to TRBJ2-7; D ambiguous. Germline V lookup: CDR1 MDHEN, CDR2 SYDVKM. Trimming shortened V by 0 bases and J by 0 bases, and 9 bases separated the two germline ends. The CDR3 totals 15 residues. CDR3 region: CASSLWGKSSYEQYF. CDR3 coding DNA: TGTGCCAGCAGTTTATGGGGGAAGAGCTCCTACGAGCAGTACTTC.

In its sample, this clonotype was seen many times. V gene TRBV3-1 combines with J gene TRBJ2-5; D tentatively reads TRBD1 or TRBD2 (5 bases each). The CDR3 totals 15 residues. V lost 4 bases to trimming and J lost 5 bases, with 17 bases between them. CDR1 is LGHDT and CDR2 is YNNKEL in the germline V gene (reference sequence). In DNA, the CDR3 is TGTGCCAGCAGCCCGGGGACCGGGACGTTTGAGACCCAGTACTTC. It yields the protein CASSPGTGTFETQYF.

This clonotype has at least ten counts. The V call is TRBV29-1, the J call TRBJ2-5; D is undetermined. The CDR3 has 10 amino acids. CDR1 is SQVTM, CDR2 ANQGSEA, per germline. The V end was cut by 4 bases, the J end by 1 base, with 1 base between. DNA of the CDR3: TGCAGCGTTGGCCAAGAGACCCAGTACTTC. This gives the protein CSVGQETQYF.

The sample holds a few counts of this clonotype. This chain uses TRBV6-5 with TRBJ2-7, with 10 bases lining up with TRBD1. Germline values: CDR1 MNHEY, CDR2 SVGAGI. Trimming took 0 bases from V and 3 from J; bases not matched to a gene: 14. The CDR3 has 19 residues. The CDR3 reads CASSYSSKWGQGSFYEQYF. For the CDR3, the DNA is TGTGCCAGCAGTTACTCGAGTAAATGGGGACAGGGGAGCTTCTACGAGCAGTACTTC.

The chain joins TRBV11-2 to TRBJ2-6; D may be TRBD1 (5 bases). Germline CDR1 is SGHAT and CDR2 is FQNNGV. V was clipped by 6 bases and J by 0 bases, with 18 bases between them. The CDR3 runs to 18 residues. CDR3 protein: CASRIPGQKTSGANVLTF. DNA of the CDR3: TGTGCCAGCAGGATTCCAGGGCAGAAGACCTCTGGGGCCAACGTCCTGACTTTC. The variable domain in full, with the rest retrieved from reference TRBV11-2 and TRBJ2-6, is EAGVAQSPRYKIIEKRQSVAFWCNPISGHATLYWYQQILGQGPKLLIQFQNNGVVDDSQLPKDRFSAERLKGVDSTLKIQPAKLEDSAVYLCASRIPGQKTSGANVLTFGAGSRLTVL.

V gene TRBV19 combines with J gene TRBJ2-7; no firm D call. The CDR3 has 14 residues. The germline V gene has CDR1 LNHDA and CDR2 SQIVND (reference sequence). Trimming stripped 6 bases from V and 2 bases from J, with 14 bases between. CDR3 amino acids: CASSPTKGAYEQYF. CDR3 DNA: TGTGCCAGTAGCCCAACTAAGGGCGCCTACGAGCAGTACTTC.